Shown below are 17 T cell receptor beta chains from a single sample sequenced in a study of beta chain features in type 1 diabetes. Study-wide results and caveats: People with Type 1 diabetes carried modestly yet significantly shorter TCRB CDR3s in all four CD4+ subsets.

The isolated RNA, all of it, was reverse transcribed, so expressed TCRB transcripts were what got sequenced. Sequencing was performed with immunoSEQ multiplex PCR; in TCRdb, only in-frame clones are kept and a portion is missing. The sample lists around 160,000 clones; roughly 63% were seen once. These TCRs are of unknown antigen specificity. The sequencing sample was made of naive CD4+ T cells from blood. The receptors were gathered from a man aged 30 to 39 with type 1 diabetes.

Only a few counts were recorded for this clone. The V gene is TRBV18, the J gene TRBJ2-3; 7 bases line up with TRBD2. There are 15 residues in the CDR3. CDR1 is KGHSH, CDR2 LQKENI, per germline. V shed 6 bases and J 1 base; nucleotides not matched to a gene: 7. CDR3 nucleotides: TGTGCCAGCTCCATTATGGCGGGGGGCACAGATACGCAGTATTTT. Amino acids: CASSIMAGGTDTQYF.

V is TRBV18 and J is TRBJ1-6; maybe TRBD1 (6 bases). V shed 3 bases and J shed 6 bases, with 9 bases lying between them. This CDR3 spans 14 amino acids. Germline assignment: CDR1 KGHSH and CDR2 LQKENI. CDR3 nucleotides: TGTGCCAGCTCACCTCGGGGGGCTAATTCACCCCTCCACTTT. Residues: CASSPRGANSPLHF.

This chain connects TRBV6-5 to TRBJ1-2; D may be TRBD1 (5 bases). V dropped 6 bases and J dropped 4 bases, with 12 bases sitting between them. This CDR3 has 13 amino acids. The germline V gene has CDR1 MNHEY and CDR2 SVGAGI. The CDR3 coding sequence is TGTGCCAGCAGGCAGGGCGGAGGCTATGGCTACACCTTC. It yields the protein CASRQGGGYGYTF.

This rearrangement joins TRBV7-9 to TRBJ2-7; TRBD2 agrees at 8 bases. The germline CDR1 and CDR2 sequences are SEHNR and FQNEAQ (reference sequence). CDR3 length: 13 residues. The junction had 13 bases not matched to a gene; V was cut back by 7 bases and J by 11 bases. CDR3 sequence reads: CASTPGGAEGKYF. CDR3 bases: TGTGCCAGCACCCCGGGAGGGGCAGAGGGGAAGTACTTC. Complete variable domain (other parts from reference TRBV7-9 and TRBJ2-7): DTGVSQNPRHKITKRGQNVTFRCDPISEHNRLYWYRQTLGQGPEFLTYFQNEAQLEKSRLLSDRFSAERPKGSFSTLEIQRTEQGDSAMYLCASTPGGAEGKYFGPGTRLTVT.

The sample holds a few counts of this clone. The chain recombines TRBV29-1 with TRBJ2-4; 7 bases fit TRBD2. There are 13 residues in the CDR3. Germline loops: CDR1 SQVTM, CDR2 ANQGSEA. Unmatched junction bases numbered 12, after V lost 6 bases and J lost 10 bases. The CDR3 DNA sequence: TGCAGCGTGCCTGGCGGGGGAAAGGGAATTCAGTACTTC. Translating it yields CSVPGGGKGIQYF.

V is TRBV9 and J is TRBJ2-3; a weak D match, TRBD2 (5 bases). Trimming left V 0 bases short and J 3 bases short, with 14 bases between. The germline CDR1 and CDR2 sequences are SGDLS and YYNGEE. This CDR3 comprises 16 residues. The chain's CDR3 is CASSVGGSDLTDTQYF. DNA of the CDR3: TGTGCCAGCAGCGTAGGAGGTAGCGACCTTACAGATACGCAGTATTTT.

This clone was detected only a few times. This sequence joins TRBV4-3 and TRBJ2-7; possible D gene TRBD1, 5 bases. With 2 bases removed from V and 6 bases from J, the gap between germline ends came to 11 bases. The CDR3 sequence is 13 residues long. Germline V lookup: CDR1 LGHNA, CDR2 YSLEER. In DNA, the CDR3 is TGCGCCAGCAGCCAAAGGGGCCACACCGAGCAGTACTTC. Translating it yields CASSQRGHTEQYF.

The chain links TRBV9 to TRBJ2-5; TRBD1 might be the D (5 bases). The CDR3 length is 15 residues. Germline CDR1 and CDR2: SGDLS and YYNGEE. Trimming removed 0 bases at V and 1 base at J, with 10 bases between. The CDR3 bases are TGTGCCAGCAGCGTAGGGGGCCCCCTCCAAGAGACCCAGTACTTC. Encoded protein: CASSVGGPLQETQYF.

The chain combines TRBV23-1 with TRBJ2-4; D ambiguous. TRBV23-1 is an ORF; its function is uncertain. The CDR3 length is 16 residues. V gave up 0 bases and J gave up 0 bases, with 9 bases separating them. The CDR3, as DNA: TGCGCCAGCAGTCAATCTCCCTGGCTAGCCAAAAACATTCAGTACTTC. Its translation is CASSQSPWLAKNIQYF.

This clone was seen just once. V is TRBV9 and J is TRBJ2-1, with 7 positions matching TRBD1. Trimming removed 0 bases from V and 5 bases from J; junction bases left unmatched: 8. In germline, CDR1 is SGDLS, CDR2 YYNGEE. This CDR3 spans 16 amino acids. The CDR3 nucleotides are TGTGCCAGCAGCGTAGTCGGGGCAGGGGGAAACAATGAGCAGTTCTTC. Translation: CASSVVGAGGNNEQFF. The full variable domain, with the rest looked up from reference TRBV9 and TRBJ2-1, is DSGVTQTPKHLITATGQRVTLRCSPRSGDLSVYWYQQSLDQGLQFLIQYYNGEERAKGNILERFSAQQFPDLHSELNLSSLELGDSALYFCASSVVGAGGNNEQFFGPGTRLTVL.

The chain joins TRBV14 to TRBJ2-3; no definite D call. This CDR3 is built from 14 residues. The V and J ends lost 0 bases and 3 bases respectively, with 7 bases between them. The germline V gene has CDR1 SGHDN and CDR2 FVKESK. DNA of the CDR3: TGTGCCAGCAGCCAAGATGCCTTAACAGATACGCAGTATTTT. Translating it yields CASSQDALTDTQYF.

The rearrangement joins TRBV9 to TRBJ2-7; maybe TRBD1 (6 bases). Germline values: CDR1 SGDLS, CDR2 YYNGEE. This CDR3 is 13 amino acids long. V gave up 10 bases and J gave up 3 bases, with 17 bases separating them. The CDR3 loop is CASNDGQLYEQYF. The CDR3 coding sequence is TGTGCCTCCAACGACGGACAGCTCTACGAGCAGTACTTC.

CDR3 amino acids: CASTFGAGEETQYF. CDR3 nucleotide sequence: TGTGCCAGCACCTTTGGGGCAGGCGAAGAGACCCAGTACTTC. V gene TRBV7-9 combines with J gene TRBJ2-5; D perhaps matches TRBD1 (5 bases). Trimming shortened V by 7 bases and J by 3 bases, and 15 bases separated the two germline ends. Germline loops: CDR1 SEHNR, CDR2 FQNEAQ (reference sequence). This CDR3 contains 14 residues.

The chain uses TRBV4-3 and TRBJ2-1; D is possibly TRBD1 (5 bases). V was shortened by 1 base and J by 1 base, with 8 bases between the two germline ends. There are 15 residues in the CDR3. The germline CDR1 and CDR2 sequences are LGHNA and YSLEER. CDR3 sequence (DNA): TGCGCCAGCAGCCAAGGGTCAGGGTCCTACAATGAGCAGTTCTTC. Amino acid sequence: CASSQGSGSYNEQFF.

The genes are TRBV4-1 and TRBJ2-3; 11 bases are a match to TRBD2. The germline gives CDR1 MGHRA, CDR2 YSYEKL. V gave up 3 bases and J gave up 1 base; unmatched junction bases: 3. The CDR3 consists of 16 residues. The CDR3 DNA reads TGCGCCAGCAGCCATAGCGGGGGGGCCGGCACAGATACGCAGTATTTT. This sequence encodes CASSHSGGAGTDTQYF.

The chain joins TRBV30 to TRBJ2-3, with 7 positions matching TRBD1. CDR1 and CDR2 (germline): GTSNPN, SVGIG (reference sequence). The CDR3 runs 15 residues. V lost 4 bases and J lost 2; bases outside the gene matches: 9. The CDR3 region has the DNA TGTGCCTGGAAGGCGAAGACAGGGAACACAGATACGCAGTATTTT. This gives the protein CAWKAKTGNTDTQYF. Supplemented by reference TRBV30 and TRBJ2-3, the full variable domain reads SQTIHQWPATLVQPVGSPLSLECTVEGTSNPNLYWYRQAAGRGLQLLFYSVGIGQISSEVPQNLSASRPQDRQFILSSKKLLLSDSGFYLCAWKAKTGNTDTQYFGPGTRLTVL.

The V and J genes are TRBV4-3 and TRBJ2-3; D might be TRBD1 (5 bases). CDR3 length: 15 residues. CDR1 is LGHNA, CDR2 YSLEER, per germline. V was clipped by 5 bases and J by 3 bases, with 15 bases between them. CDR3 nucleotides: TGCGCCAGCAGCGCCACCAGGGCGCTTACAGATACGCAGTATTTT. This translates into CASSATRALTDTQYF.